Listed below are T cell receptor beta chains from one sample, sequenced in a study of cytomegalovirus exposure and HLA in healthy donors. Sequenced by immunoSEQ multiplex PCR; TCRdb stores in-frame clones only, minus some. Among tens of thousands of clones listed, roughly 76% were seen once. The sample was PBMCs. These receptors originate from a male donor in good health and CMV-seropositive. The CDR3 runs from the conserved cysteine through the conserved F or W. A D gene is named only where the DNA matches it firmly. The listing skips clone size in some rows; elsewhere it reads once, few, many or a size class.

V,J,D,size,CDR3,DNA
TRBV4-1,TRBJ1-3,NA,NA,CASSQVSGRALNTIYF,TGCGCCAGCAGTCAAGTGTCAGGGAGGGCTCTGAACACCATATATTTT
TRBV30,TRBJ2-7,TRBD1,NA,CACGQGFYEQYF,TGTGCCTGCGGACAGGGTTTCTACGAGCAGTACTTC
TRBV6-1,TRBJ1-1,NA,NA,CASRSRRTANTEAFF,TGTGCCAGCAGGTCTCGAAGGACAGCGAACACTGAAGCTTTCTTT
TRBV6-5,TRBJ2-7,TRBD1,few,CASSYSTGGTYEQYF,TGTGCCAGCAGTTACTCGACAGGGGGAACCTACGAGCAGTACTTC
TRBV6-5,TRBJ1-2,TRBD1,few,CASSYSRDRIYGYTF,TGTGCCAGCAGTTACTCCCGGGACAGGATCTATGGCTACACCTTC
TRBV30,TRBJ1-2,TRBD1,NA,CAWSVLGQNYGYTF,TGTGCCTGGAGTGTACTGGGACAGAACTATGGCTACACCTTC
TRBV11-1,TRBJ1-1,NA,once,CASSFGTVEAFF,TGTGCCAGCAGCTTTGGTACAGTTGAAGCTTTCTTT
TRBV10-3,TRBJ2-7,NA,NA,CATRTTDYEQYF,TGTGCCACCCGGACTACCGACTACGAGCAGTACTTC
TRBV28,TRBJ1-2,NA,NA,CASSLYLAYGYTF,TGTGCCAGCAGTTTATATTTAGCCTATGGCTACACCTTC
TRBV11-2,TRBJ2-5,TRBD1,NA,CASSLAPDRVKTQYF,TGTGCCAGCAGCTTAGCCCCGGACAGGGTCAAGACCCAGTACTTC
TRBV7-2,TRBJ2-7,TRBD1,NA,CASSLSGTGAGSHEQYF,TGTGCCAGCAGCTTATCCGGGACAGGGGCGGGTTCCCACGAGCAGTACTTC
TRBV18,TRBJ1-2,NA,NA,CASSQPNSYRSYGYTF,TGTGCCAGCTCCCAACCCAATTCATACCGCAGCTATGGCTACACCTTC
TRBV15,TRBJ2-1,TRBD1,NA,CATSREVTGTGAWNEQFF,TGTGCCACCAGCCGAGAAGTTACCGGGACAGGGGCGTGGAATGAGCAGTTCTTC
TRBV28,TRBJ2-1,TRBD2,NA,CASSPLAGGYNEQFF,TGTGCCAGCAGTCCACTAGCGGGGGGGTACAATGAGCAGTTCTTC
TRBV6-5,TRBJ1-2,TRBD1,NA,CASSRTGRNYGYTF,TGTGCCAGCAGCCGGACAGGGCGGAACTATGGCTACACCTTC
TRBV30,TRBJ1-5,NA,few,CAWSAGVLGNQPQHF,TGTGCCTGGAGTGCCGGGGTCTTGGGCAATCAGCCCCAGCATTTT
TRBV5-1,TRBJ2-7,TRBD2,NA,CASSFNSGGTYEQYF,TGCGCCAGCAGCTTCAATAGCGGGGGAACCTACGAGCAGTACTTC
TRBV4-1,TRBJ1-5,TRBD1,NA,CASSQDRDQPQHF,TGCGCCAGCAGCCAGGACAGGGATCAGCCCCAGCATTTT
TRBV28,TRBJ1-5,NA,once,CASTKYRDSNQPQHF,TGTGCCAGCACCAAATACAGGGATAGCAATCAGCCCCAGCATTTT
TRBV7-2,TRBJ1-1,NA,NA,CASSLITGVNTEAFF,TGTGCCAGCAGCTTAATTACCGGGGTGAACACTGAAGCTTTCTTT
TRBV7-2,TRBJ2-2,NA,few,CASSLPARGGTGELFF,TGTGCCAGCAGCTTACCCGCAAGAGGGGGCACCGGGGAGCTGTTTTTT
TRBV14,TRBJ2-7,TRBD1,NA,CASSQATGSYEQYF,TGTGCCAGCAGCCAAGCGACAGGGTCCTACGAGCAGTACTTC
TRBV11-2,TRBJ1-6,NA,NA,CASSLGEGRPQSPLHF,TGTGCCAGCAGCTTAGGAGAGGGCAGGCCTCAGTCACCCCTCCACTTT
TRBV28,TRBJ2-7,TRBD1,once,CASRRTGTYEQYF,TGTGCCAGCAGGCGGACAGGGACCTACGAGCAGTACTTC
TRBV30,TRBJ2-1,NA,NA,CAWSRWNEQFF,TGTGCCTGGAGTCGGTGGAATGAGCAGTTCTTC